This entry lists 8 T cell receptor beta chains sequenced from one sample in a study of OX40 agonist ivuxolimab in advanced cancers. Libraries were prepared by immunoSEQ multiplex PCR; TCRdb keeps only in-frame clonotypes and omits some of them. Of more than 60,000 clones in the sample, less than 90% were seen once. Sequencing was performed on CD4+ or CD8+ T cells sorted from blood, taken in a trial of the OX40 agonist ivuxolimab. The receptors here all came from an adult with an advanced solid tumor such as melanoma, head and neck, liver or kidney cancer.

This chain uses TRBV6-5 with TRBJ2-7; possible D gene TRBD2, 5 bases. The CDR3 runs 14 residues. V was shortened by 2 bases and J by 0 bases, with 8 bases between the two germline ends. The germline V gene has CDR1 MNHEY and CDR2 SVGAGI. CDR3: CASSYAGLSYEQYF. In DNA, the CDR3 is TGTGCCAGCAGTTACGCGGGCCTCTCCTACGAGCAGTACTTC.

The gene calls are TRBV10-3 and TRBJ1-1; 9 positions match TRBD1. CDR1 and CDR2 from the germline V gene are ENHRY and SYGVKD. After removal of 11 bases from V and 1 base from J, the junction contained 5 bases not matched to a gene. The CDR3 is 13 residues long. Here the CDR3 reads CAAAGQGNTEAFF. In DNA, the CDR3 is TGTGCCGCCGCGGGACAGGGGAACACTGAAGCTTTCTTT.

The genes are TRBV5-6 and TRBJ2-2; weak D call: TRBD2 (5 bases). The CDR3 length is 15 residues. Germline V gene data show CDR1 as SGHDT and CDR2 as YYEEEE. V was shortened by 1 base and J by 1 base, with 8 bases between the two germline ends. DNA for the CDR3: TGTGCCAGCAGCTTGCGGGATTTGAACACCGGGGAGCTGTTTTTT. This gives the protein CASSLRDLNTGELFF.

As DNA, the CDR3 is TGTGCCAGCAGCAAAGGGACTAGCGGGCACAATGAGCAGTTCTTC. Its translation: CASSKGTSGHNEQFF. This rearrangement joins TRBV11-2 to TRBJ2-1; 12 bases agree with TRBD2. The CDR3 is 15 residues long. From germline, CDR1 is SGHAT and CDR2 FQNNGV. V lost 5 bases and J lost 5; bases outside the gene matches: 4.

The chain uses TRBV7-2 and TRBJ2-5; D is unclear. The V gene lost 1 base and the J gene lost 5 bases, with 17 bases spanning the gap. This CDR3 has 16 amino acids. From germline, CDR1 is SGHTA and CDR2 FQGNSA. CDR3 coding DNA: TGTGCCAGCAGCTTAGGTGGGCCCGCCGGGTTGGAGACCCAGTACTTC. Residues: CASSLGGPAGLETQYF.

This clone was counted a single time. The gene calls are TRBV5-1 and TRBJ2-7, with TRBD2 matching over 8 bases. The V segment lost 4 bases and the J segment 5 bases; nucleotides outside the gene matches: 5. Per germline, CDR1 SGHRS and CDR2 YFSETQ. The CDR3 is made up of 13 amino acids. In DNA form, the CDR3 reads TGCGCCAGCAGCCGACTAGCGAGGAACGAGCAGTACTTC. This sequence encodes CASSRLARNEQYF.

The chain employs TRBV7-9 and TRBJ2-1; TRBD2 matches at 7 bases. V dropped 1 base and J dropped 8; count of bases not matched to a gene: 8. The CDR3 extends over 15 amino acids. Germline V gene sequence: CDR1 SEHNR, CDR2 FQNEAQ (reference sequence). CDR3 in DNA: TGTGCCAGCAGCTTAGAGACTAGCCCCCCCCATGAGCAGTTCTTC. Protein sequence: CASSLETSPPHEQFF.

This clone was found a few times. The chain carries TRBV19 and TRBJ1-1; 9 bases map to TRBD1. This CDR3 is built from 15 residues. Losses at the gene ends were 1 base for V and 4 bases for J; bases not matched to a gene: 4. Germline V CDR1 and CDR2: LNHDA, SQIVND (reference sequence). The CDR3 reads CASSIGGTGSTEAFF. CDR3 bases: TGTGCCAGTAGTATAGGTGGGACAGGGTCCACTGAAGCTTTCTTT.